A selection of T cell receptor beta chains follows, all from one sample in a study of T cells in Graves' hyperthyroidism and ophthalmopathy. TCRdb used MiXCR to reprocess the multiplex PCR reads, holding one entry per CDR3 protein. The sample shows 400,000 to 600,000 distinct CDR3 sequences, around 21% of them seen only once. Sample: blood. The receptors originated from a man in his late teens or twenties with Graves' hyperthyroidism. Both conserved end residues are part of each CDR3. The D gene is left open where the match is weak. A row's size may be missing; if present it is once, few, many or a size class.

>TRBD1|TRBV25-1|TRBJ2-2|NA
CASRQTGVTGELFF
TGTGCCAGCAGGCAGACAGGGGTGACCGGGGAGCTGTTTTTT
>TRBD2|TRBV6-1|TRBJ2-7|NA
CASRPGGETPYEQYF
TGTGCCAGCAGGCCTGGGGGGGAGACCCCCTACGAGCAGTACTTC
>NA|TRBV7-9|TRBJ2-2|NA
CASSPYLNTGELFF
TGTGCCAGCAGCCCCTACCTGAACACCGGGGAGCTGTTTTTT
>TRBD1|TRBV28|TRBJ1-6|many
CASSSGQGSSYNSPLHF
TGTGCCAGCAGTTCAGGACAGGGGAGCTCCTATAATTCACCCCTCCACTTT
>NA|TRBV19|TRBJ1-5|NA
CASSIFSAGDGVFNQPQHF
TGTGCCAGTAGTATTTTTTCGGCAGGGGATGGGGTGTTTAATCAGCCCCAGCATTTT
>NA|TRBV5-1|TRBJ1-1|many
CASSLLGAYTEAFF
TGCGCCAGCAGCTTGTTGGGGGCTTACACTGAAGCTTTCTTT
>NA|TRBV11-2|TRBJ2-7|many
CASSLPRDTDEQYF
TGTGCCAGCAGCTTACCCCGGGACACCGACGAGCAGTACTTC
>NA|TRBV27|TRBJ2-2|few
CASTAARRTGELFF
TGTGCCAGCACGGCGGCCCGTAGGACCGGGGAGCTGTTTTTT
>NA|TRBV6-1|TRBJ1-2|NA
CASRQSSGGAGRGYTF
TGTGCCAGCAGGCAAAGTAGCGGGGGGGCAGGAAGAGGCTACACCTTC
>TRBD1|TRBV20-1|TRBJ2-5|many
CSARLQGARETQYF
TGCAGTGCCAGACTCCAGGGGGCACGGGAGACCCAGTACTTC
>TRBD2|TRBV2|TRBJ2-7|NA
CASSELLAEIPYEQYF
TGTGCCAGCAGTGAACTGCTAGCGGAAATCCCCTACGAGCAGTACTTC
>NA|TRBV25-1|TRBJ2-7|many
CASSGFNEQYF
TGTGCCAGCAGTGGGTTTAACGAGCAGTACTTC
>NA|TRBV27|TRBJ2-2|NA
CASTWGRGSARDTGELFF
TGTGCCAGCACCTGGGGGAGAGGGTCCGCCCGCGACACCGGGGAGCTGTTTTTT
>NA|TRBV6-1|TRBJ2-7|many
CASSALRGPYEQYF
TGTGCCAGCAGTGCCCTCAGAGGACCCTACGAGCAGTACTTC
>TRBD2|TRBV28|TRBJ2-5|many
CASSLALAGGRQETQYF
TGTGCCAGCAGTTTGGCATTAGCGGGGGGCCGCCAAGAGACCCAGTACTTC
>NA|TRBV6-1|TRBJ1-2|many
CASSEKGWDGYTF
TGTGCCAGCAGTGAAAAGGGCTGGGATGGCTACACCTTC
>NA|TRBV6-2/TRBV6-3|TRBJ2-5|few
CASSYVSGGETQYF
TGTGCCAGCAGTTACGTTTCGGGTGGGGAGACCCAGTACTTC
>TRBD1|TRBV13|TRBJ2-4|many
CASSPGQGPKNIQYF
TGTGCCAGCAGCCCGGGACAGGGTCCCAAAAACATTCAGTACTTC
>NA|TRBV6-1|TRBJ2-7|NA
CASTRTDYDYEQYF
TGTGCCAGCACCCGGACTGATTACGACTACGAGCAGTACTTC
>NA|TRBV28|TRBJ1-3|NA
CASSLSENPGNTIYF
TGTGCCAGCAGTTTATCGGAGAATCCTGGAAACACCATATATTTT
>TRBD2|TRBV19|TRBJ2-1|NA
CASSILLAGEGNEQFF
TGTGCCAGTAGTATCTTGCTAGCGGGGGAAGGTAATGAGCAGTTCTTC
>TRBD1|TRBV6-2/TRBV6-3|TRBJ1-5|few
CASRGTGVNLRFSNQPQHF
TGTGCCAGCAGGGGTACAGGGGTCAACCTTCGATTTAGCAATCAGCCCCAGCATTTT
>NA|TRBV6-1|TRBJ1-5|NA
CASRHGFNQPQHF
TGTGCCAGCAGACATGGTTTTAATCAGCCCCAGCATTTT
>NA|TRBV13|TRBJ1-5|NA
CASSFGQTRQPQHF
TGTGCCAGCAGCTTTGGACAGACCCGACAGCCCCAGCATTTT